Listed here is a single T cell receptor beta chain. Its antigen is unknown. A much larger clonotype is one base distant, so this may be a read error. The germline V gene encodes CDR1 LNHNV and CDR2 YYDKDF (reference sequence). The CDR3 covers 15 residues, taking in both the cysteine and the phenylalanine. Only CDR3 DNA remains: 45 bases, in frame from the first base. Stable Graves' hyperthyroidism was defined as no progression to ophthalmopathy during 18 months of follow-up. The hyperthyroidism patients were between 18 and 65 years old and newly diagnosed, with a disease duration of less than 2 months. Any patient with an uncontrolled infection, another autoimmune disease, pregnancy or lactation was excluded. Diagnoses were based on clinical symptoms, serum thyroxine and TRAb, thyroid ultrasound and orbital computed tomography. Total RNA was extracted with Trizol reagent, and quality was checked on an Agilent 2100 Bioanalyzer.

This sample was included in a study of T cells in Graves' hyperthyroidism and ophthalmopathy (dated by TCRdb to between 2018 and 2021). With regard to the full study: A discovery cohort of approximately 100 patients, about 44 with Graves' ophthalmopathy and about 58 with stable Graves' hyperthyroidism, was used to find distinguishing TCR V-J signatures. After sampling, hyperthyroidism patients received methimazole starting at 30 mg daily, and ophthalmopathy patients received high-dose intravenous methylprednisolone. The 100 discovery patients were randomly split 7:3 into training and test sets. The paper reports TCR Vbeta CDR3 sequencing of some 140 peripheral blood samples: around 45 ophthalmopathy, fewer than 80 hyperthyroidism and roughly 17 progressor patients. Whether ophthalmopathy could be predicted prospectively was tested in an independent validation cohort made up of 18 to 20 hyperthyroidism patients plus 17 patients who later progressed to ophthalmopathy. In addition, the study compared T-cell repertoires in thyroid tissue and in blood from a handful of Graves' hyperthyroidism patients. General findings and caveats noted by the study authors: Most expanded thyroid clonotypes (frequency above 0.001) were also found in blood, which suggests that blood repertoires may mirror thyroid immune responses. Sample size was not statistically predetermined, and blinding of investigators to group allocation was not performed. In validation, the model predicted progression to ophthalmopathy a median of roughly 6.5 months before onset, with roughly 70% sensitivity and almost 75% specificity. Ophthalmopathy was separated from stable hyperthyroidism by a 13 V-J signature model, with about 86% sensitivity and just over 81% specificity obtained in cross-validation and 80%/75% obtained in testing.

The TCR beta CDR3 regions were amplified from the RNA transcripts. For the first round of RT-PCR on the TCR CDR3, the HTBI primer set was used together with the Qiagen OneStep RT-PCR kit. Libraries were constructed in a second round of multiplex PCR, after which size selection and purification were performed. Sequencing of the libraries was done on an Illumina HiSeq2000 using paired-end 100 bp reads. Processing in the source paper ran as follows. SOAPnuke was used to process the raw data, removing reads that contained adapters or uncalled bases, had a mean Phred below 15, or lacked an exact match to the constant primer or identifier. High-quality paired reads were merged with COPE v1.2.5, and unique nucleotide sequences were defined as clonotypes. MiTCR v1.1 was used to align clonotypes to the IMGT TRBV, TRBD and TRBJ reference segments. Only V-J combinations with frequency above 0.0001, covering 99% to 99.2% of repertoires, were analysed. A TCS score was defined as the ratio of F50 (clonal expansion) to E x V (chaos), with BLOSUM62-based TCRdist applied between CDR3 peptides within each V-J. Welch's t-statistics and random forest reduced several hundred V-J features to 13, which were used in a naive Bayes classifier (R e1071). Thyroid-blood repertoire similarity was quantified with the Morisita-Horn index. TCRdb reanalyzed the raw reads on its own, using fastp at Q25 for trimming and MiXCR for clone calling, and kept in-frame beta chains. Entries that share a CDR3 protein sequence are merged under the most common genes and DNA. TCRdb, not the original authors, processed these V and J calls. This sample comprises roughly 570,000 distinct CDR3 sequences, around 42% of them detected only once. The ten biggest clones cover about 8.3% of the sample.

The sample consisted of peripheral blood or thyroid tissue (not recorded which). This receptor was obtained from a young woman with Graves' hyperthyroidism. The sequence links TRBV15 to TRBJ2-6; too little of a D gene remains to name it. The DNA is TGTGCCGCCAGCCGATACCGGTCCGGGGCCAACGTCCTGACTTTC. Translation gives CAASRYRSGANVLTF.